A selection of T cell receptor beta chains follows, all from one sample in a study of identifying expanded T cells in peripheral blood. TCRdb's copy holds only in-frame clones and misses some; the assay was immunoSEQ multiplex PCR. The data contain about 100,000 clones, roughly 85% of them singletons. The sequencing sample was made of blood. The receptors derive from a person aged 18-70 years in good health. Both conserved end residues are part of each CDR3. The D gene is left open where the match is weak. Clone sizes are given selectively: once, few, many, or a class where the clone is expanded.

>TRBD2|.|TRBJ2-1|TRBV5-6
TGTGCCAGCAGCTTCCTAGCGGGGGGCTCGAGTGAGCAGTTCTTC
CASSFLAGGSSEQFF
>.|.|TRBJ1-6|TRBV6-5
TGTGCCAGCAGTTGGGGGAGACGGGGCTCACCCCTCCACTTT
CASSWGRRGSPLHF
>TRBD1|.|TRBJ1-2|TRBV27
TGTGCCAGCAGTGCAGATCTACAGGGGGCGAGGGGCTATGGCTACACCTTC
CASSADLQGARGYGYTF
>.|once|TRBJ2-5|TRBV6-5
TGTGCCAGCAGCCCCGGGGAAAGGGGGACCCAGTACTTC
CASSPGERGTQYF
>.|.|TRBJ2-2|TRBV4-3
TGCGCCAGCAGCCAAGATTGGGGCACGGCGAACACCGGGGAGCTGTTTTTT
CASSQDWGTANTGELFF
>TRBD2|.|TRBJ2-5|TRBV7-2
TGTGCCAGCAGCTTCGGGTTGCTAGCGGGGAGCCAAGAGACCCAGTACTTC
CASSFGLLAGSQETQYF
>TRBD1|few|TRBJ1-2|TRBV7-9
TGTGCCAGCAGCTTAGAACAGGGGCAAGACTACACCTTC
CASSLEQGQDYTF
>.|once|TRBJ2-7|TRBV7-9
TGTGCCAGCAGCTACGGGGCCTCCTACGAGCAGTACTTC
CASSYGASYEQYF
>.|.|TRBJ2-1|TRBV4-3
TGCGCCAGCAGCCGTCAGGAGGACTCCTACAATGAGCAGTTCTTC
CASSRQEDSYNEQFF
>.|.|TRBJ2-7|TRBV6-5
TGTGCCAGCAGTTACTCGTACCTAGGAAGGTACGAGCAGTACTTC
CASSYSYLGRYEQYF
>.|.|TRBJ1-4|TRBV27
TGTGCCAGCAGTCCCCGCCTAGGTTTTCCAGGAGAATGGGAAAAACTGTTTTTT
CASSPRLGFPGEWEKLFF
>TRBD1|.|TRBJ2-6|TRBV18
TGTGCCAGCTCACCGTGGACAGGGGGGTCTGGGGCCAACGTCCTGACTTTC
CASSPWTGGSGANVLTF
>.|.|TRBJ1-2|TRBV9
TGTGCCAGCAGCGTAGGAATTGGGACCCTCTATGGCTACACCTTC
CASSVGIGTLYGYTF
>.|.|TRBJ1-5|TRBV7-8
TGTGCCAGCAGCTTAGTTTTGGACGGGACTGATCAGCCCCAGCATTTT
CASSLVLDGTDQPQHF
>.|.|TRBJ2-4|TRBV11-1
TGTGCCAGCAGCTCGGGGGAGCCTCTAGCCAAAAACATTCAGTACTTC
CASSSGEPLAKNIQYF
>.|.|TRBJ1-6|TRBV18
TGTGCCAGCACACTACAGGGTATTGGTTCACCCCTCCACTTT
CASTLQGIGSPLHF
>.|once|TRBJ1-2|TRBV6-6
TGTGCCAGCAGTGACACGAACTGGGGCTACACCTTC
CASSDTNWGYTF
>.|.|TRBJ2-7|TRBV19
TGTGCCAGTAGTATGATCGGCTCTCTCTCCGGCGAGCAGTACTTC
CASSMIGSLSGEQYF
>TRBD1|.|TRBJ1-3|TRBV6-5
TGTGCCAGCAGTCACAGGGGCTCTGGAAACACCATATATTTT
CASSHRGSGNTIYF
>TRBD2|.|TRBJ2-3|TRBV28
TGTGCCAGCAGTCCTGGGGGGAGGGGCACAGATACGCAGTATTTT
CASSPGGRGTDTQYF
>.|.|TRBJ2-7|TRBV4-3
TGCGCCAGCAGCCAAGGGGTCGGGGGAGAGCAGTACTTC
CASSQGVGGEQYF
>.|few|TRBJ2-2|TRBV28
TGTGCCAGCAGTCCGATGGGCGATGTCCCCACCGGGGAGCTGTTTTTT
CASSPMGDVPTGELFF
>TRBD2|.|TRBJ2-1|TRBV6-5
TGTGCCAGCAGCGCGGGGGGGCCTTGGAATGAGCAGTTCTTC
CASSAGGPWNEQFF